The sequence of this T cell receptor (beta chain) was determined in a study of cytomegalovirus exposure and HLA in healthy donors. A multiplex PCR was run with 60 Vbeta primers and 13 Jbeta primers. TCRdb keeps only in-frame clones here, not all; method: immunoSEQ multiplex PCR. The sample lists more than 80,000 clones, 86% occurring once. The germline V gene encodes CDR1 SEHNR and CDR2 FQNEAQ (reference sequence). The CDR3 runs 15 residues. V lost 4 bases and J 3 bases, leaving 13 bases between the germline ends. This TCR was recovered from a man aged 30-40 years in good health and CMV-seropositive. Material for sequencing was PBMCs. This chain joins TRBV7-9 and TRBJ2-1; tentatively, D is TRBD1 (6 bases). The CDR3 nucleotides are TGTGCCAGCAGCTCCAGGGACACTAACTACAATGAGCAGTTCTTC. Translation: CASSSRDTNYNEQFF.